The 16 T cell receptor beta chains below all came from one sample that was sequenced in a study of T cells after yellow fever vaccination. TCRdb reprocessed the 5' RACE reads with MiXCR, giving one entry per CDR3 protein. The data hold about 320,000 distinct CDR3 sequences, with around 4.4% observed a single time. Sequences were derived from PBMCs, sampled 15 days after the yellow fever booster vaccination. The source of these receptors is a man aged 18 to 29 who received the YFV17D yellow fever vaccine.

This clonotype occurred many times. The CDR3 spells CASTPADFGYNEQFF. The CDR3 bases are TGTGCCAGCACCCCCGCGGACTTTGGCTACAATGAGCAGTTCTTC. The rearrangement links TRBV28 to TRBJ2-1; D might be TRBD2 (5 bases). This CDR3 region has 15 residues. The germline gives CDR1 MDHEN, CDR2 SYDVKM. V was clipped by 7 bases and J by 3 bases, with 16 bases between them.

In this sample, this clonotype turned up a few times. Here the CDR3 reads CSARSNEKLFF. CDR3 nucleotides: TGCAGTGCTCGTAGTAATGAAAAACTGTTTTTT. This chain links TRBV20-1 with TRBJ1-4; D remains ambiguous. CDR1 is DFQATT, CDR2 SNEGSKA, per germline (reference sequence). The CDR3 is 11 residues long. Trimming left V 5 bases short and J 4 bases short, with 5 bases between.

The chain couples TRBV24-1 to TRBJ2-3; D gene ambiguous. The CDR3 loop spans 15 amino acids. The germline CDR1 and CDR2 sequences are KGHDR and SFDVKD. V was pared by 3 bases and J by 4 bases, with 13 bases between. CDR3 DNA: TGTGCCACCAGTGATCCTCTTGGCGCCCCAGATACGCAGTATTTT. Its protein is CATSDPLGAPDTQYF.

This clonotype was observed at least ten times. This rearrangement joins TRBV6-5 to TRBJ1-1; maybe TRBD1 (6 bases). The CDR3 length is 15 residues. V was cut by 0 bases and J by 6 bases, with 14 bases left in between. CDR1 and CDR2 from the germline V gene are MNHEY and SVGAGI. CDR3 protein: CASSYSSRGLAEAFF. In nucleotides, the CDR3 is TGTGCCAGCAGTTACTCGAGTAGGGGGTTGGCTGAAGCTTTCTTT.

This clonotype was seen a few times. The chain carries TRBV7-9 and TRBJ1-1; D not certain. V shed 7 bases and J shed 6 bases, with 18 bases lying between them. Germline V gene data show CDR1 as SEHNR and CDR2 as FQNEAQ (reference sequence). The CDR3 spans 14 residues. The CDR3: CASTKVAQSAEAFF. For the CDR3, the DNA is TGTGCCAGCACCAAAGTGGCACAATCAGCTGAAGCTTTCTTT.

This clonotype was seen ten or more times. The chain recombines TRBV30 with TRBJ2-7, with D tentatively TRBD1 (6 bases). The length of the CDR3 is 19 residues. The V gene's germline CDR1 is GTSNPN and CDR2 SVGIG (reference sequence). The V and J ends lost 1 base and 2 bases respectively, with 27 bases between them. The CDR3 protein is CAWSAWTASLKGSPYEQYF. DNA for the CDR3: TGTGCCTGGAGTGCCTGGACAGCCTCTTTGAAGGGTTCGCCCTACGAGCAGTACTTC.

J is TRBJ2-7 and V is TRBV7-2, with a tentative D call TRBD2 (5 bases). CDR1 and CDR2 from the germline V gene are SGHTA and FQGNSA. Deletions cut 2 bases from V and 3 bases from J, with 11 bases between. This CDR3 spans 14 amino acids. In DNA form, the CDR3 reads TGTGCCAGCAGCTTATTACTAGTAGGCTACGAGCAGTACTTC. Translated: CASSLLLVGYEQYF.

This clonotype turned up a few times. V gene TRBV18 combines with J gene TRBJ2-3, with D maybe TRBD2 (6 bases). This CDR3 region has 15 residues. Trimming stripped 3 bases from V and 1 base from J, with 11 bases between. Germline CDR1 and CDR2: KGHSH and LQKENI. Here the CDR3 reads CASSPPSARTDTQYF. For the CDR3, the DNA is TGTGCCAGCTCACCTCCTAGCGCCCGCACAGATACGCAGTATTTT.

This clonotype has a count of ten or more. CDR3 sequence reads: CSSYGYTF. CDR3 DNA sequence: TGCAGTAGCTATGGCTACACCTTC. The chain couples TRBV20-1 to TRBJ1-2; D is undetermined. The germline gives CDR1 DFQATT, CDR2 SNEGSKA (reference sequence). The CDR3 is 8 amino acids. Trimming stripped 8 bases from V and 4 bases from J, with 2 bases between.

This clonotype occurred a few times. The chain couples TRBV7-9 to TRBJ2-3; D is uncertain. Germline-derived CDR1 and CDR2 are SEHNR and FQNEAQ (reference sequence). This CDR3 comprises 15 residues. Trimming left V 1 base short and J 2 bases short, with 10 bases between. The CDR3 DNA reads TGTGCCAGCAGCTTAGTAAAGCTTTCCACAGATACGCAGTATTTT. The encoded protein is CASSLVKLSTDTQYF.

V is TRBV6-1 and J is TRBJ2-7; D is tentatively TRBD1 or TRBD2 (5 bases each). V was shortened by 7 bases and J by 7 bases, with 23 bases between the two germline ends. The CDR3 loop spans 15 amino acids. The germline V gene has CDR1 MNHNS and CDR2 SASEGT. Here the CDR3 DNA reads TGTGCCAGCACCACCCGGGGCGAGCACAAGGGTGAGCAGTACTTC. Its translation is CASTTRGEHKGEQYF.

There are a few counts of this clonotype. The CDR3 is CASSSAQAVSYNEQFF. CDR3 DNA: TGTGCCAGCAGTTCGGCCCAGGCGGTCTCCTACAATGAGCAGTTCTTC. V is TRBV27 and J is TRBJ2-1; D uncertain. V was clipped by 4 bases and J by 0 bases, with 13 bases between them. This CDR3 comprises 16 residues. CDR1 is MNHEY, CDR2 SMNVEV, per germline (reference sequence).

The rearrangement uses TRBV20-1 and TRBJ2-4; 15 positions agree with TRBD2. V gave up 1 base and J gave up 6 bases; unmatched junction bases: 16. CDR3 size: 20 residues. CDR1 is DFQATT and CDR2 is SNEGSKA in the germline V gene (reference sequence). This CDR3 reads CSARVPRRRTSGGALNIQYF. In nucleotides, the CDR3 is TGCAGTGCTAGAGTCCCCCGGCGAAGGACTAGCGGGGGGGCCCTAAACATTCAGTACTTC.

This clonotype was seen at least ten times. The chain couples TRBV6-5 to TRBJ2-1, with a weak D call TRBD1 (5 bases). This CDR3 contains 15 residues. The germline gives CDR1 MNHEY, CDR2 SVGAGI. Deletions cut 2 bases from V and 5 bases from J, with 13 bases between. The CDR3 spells CASSYRQPGHNEQFF. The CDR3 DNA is TGTGCCAGCAGTTACCGACAGCCCGGGCACAATGAGCAGTTCTTC.

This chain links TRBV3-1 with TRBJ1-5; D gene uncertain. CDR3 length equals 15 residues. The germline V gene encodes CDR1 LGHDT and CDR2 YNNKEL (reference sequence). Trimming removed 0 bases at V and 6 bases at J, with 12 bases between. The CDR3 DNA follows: TGTGCCAGCAGCCAAGAGCTGGGATTTGGTCAGCCCCAGCATTTT. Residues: CASSQELGFGQPQHF.

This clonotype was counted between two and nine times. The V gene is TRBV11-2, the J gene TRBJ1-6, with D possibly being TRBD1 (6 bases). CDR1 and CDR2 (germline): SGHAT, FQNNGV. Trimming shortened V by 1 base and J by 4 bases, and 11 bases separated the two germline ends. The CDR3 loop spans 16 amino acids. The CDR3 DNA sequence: TGTGCCAGCAGCTTAGGACAGGACCATTATAATTCACCCCTCCACTTT. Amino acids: CASSLGQDHYNSPLHF.